The sequence of this T cell receptor beta chain was determined in a study of cytomegalovirus exposure and HLA in healthy donors. The CDR3 spans 15 residues. Germline values: CDR1 SGHRS, CDR2 YFSETQ. With 0 bases clipped from V and 0 bases from J, the junction kept 3 bases outside the gene matches. The protocol was immunoSEQ multiplex PCR, while the TCRdb copy is restricted to in-frame clones and leaves out a portion. This table holds tens of thousands of clones, roughly 89% found once. The sequenced material came from PBMCs. The rearrangement joins TRBV5-1 to TRBJ2-7, with 7 nucleotides matching TRBD2. The receptor's source is a woman aged 18-29 years in good health and CMV-seropositive. This CDR3 reads CASSLGASGSYEQYF. CDR3 DNA sequence: TGCGCCAGCAGCTTGGGGGCTAGCGGCTCCTACGAGCAGTACTTC.